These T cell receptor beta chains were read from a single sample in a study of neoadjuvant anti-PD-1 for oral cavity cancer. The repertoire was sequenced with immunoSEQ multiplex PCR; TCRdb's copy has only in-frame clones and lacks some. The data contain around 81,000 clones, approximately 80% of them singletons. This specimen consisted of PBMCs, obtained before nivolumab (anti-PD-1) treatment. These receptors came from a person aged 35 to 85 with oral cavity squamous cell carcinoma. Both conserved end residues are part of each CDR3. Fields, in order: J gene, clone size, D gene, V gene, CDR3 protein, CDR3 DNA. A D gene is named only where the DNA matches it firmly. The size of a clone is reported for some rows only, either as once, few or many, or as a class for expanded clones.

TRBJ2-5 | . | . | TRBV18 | CASSATGLQETQYF | TGTGCCAGCTCAGCGACTGGACTGCAAGAGACCCAGTACTTC
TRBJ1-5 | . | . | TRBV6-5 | CASSNVGNQPQHF | TGTGCCAGCAGTAATGTGGGCAATCAGCCCCAGCATTTT
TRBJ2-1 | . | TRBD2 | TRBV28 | CASSTSGLADNEQFF | TGTGCCAGCAGTACATCGGGACTAGCAGACAATGAGCAGTTCTTC
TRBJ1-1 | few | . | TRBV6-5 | CASSRTQTNTEAFF | TGTGCCAGCAGTCGTACACAGACGAACACTGAAGCTTTCTTT
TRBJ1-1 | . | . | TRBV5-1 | CASSLGGGEINTEAFF | TGCGCCAGCAGCTTGGGCGGGGGGGAAATAAACACTGAAGCTTTCTTT
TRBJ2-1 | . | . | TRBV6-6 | CASRPGTPSSYNEQFF | TGTGCCAGCAGGCCCGGGACGCCAAGCTCCTACAATGAGCAGTTCTTC
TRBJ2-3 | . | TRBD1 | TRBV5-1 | CASSLGQGSDTQYF | TGCGCCAGCAGCTTAGGACAGGGGTCAGATACGCAGTATTTT
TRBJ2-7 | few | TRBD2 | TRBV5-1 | CASSQGTSGSHGEQYF | TGCGCCAGCAGCCAGGGGACTAGCGGGAGTCACGGAGAGCAGTACTTC
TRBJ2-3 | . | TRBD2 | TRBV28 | CASSPQGLAGPTDTQYF | TGTGCCAGCAGTCCCCAGGGACTAGCGGGACCCACAGATACGCAGTATTTT
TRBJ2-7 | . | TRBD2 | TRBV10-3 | CASRLAGGGEQYF | TGTGCCTCCCGACTAGCGGGAGGGGGCGAGCAGTACTTC
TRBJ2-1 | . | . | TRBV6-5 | CASRSDSATNEQFF | TGTGCCAGCAGATCAGACAGTGCTACAAATGAGCAGTTCTTC
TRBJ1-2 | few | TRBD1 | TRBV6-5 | CASSPHQGDNYGYTF | TGTGCCAGCAGTCCCCATCAGGGGGATAACTATGGCTACACCTTC
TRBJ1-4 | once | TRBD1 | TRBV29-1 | CSAEGQGGEKLFF | TGCAGCGCCGAGGGGCAGGGGGGGGAAAAACTGTTTTTT
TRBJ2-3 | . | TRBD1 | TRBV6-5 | CASSPQGNTQYF | TGTGCCAGCAGTCCACAGGGGAATACGCAGTATTTT
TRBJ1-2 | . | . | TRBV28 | CASSPPAVYGYTF | TGTGCCAGCAGCCCACCGGCAGTCTATGGCTACACCTTC
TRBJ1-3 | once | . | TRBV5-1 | CASSLTGTQAGTIYF | TGCGCCAGCAGCTTGACCGGGACCCAAGCAGGCACCATATATTTT
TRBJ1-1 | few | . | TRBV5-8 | CASSLQGSSTEAFF | TGTGCCAGCAGCTTACAGGGTTCGAGCACTGAAGCTTTCTTT
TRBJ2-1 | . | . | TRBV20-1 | CSAARNNEQFF | TGCAGTGCGGCTCGGAACAATGAGCAGTTCTTC
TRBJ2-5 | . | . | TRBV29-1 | CSVEQGQETQYF | TGCAGCGTCGAACAGGGCCAAGAGACCCAGTACTTC
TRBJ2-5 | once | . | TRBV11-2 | CASSLGREETQYF | TGTGCCAGCAGCTTGGGCAGAGAGGAGACCCAGTACTTC
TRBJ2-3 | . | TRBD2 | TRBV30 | CAWSEGAGGDTQYF | TGTGCCTGGAGTGAGGGAGCGGGAGGAGATACGCAGTATTTT
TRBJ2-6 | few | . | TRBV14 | CASSPLDSGANVLTF | TGTGCCAGCAGCCCTCTGGACTCTGGGGCCAACGTCCTGACTTTC
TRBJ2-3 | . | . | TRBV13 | CASSSGFSGTSTDTQYF | TGTGCCAGCAGCTCAGGTTTTTCCGGGACCTCCACAGATACGCAGTATTTT
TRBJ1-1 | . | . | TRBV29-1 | CSVDRNTEAFF | TGCAGCGTCGACAGAAACACTGAAGCTTTCTTT
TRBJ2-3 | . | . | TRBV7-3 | CASSFLGQSTDTQYF | TGTGCCAGCAGCTTTCTGGGCCAGAGCACAGATACGCAGTATTTT
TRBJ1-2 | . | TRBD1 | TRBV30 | CAWSVQGVEGRSYGYTF | TGTGCCTGGAGTGTACAGGGGGTAGAAGGGCGCAGCTATGGCTACACCTTC
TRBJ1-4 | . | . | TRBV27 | CASSSRQEPYEKLFF | TGTGCCAGCAGTTCTCGACAGGAACCCTATGAAAAACTGTTTTTT
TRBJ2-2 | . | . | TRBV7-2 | CASSLAGGLSGELFF | TGTGCCAGCAGCTTAGCGGGGGGGCTATCCGGGGAGCTGTTTTTT
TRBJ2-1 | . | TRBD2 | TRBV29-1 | CSSSGRSNEQFF | TGCAGTTCTAGCGGGAGAAGCAATGAGCAGTTCTTC
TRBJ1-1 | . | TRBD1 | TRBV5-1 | CASSHRGLGWGNTEAFF | TGCGCCAGCAGCCACAGGGGGCTTGGTTGGGGCAACACTGAAGCTTTCTTT
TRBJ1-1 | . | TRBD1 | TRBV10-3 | CAISGISTGAEAFF | TGTGCCATCAGTGGTATCTCGACAGGGGCTGAAGCTTTCTTT
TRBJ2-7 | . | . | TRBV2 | CASRGGMGEQYF | TGTGCCAGTCGGGGCGGGATGGGCGAGCAGTACTTC
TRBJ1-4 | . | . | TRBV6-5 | CASSYSTGNNEKLFF | TGTGCCAGCAGTTACTCGACAGGAAATAATGAAAAACTGTTTTTT
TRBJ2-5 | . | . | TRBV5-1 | CASSLVGGVETQYF | TGCGCCAGCAGCTTGGTGGGCGGAGTAGAGACCCAGTACTTC
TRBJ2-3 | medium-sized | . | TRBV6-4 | CASSDSDTDTQYF | TGTGCCAGCAGTGACTCTGACACAGATACGCAGTATTTT
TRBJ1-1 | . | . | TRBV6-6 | CASSPRENTEAFF | TGTGCCAGCAGCCCCAGGGAGAACACTGAAGCTTTCTTT
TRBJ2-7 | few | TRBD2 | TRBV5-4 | CASSLSLATYEQYF | TGTGCCAGCAGCTTATCACTAGCGACCTACGAGCAGTACTTC
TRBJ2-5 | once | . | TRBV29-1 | CSVDQETQYF | TGCAGCGTTGATCAAGAGACCCAGTACTTC
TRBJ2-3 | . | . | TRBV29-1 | CSVGGRNTDTQYF | TGCAGCGTTGGTGGCAGGAACACAGATACGCAGTATTTT
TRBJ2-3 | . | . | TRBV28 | CASSRSTTTDTQYF | TGTGCCAGCAGCCGCTCGACTACCACAGATACGCAGTATTTT
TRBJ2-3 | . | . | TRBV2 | CASSGVGVATDTQYF | TGTGCCAGCAGCGGCGTGGGGGTAGCAACAGATACGCAGTATTTT
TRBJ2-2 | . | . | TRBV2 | CASSPRIEGVATGELFF | TGTGCCAGCAGTCCCCGTATCGAGGGAGTAGCTACCGGGGAGCTGTTTTTT
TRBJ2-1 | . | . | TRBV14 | CASSLNEQFF | TGTGCCAGCAGTCTCAATGAGCAGTTCTTC
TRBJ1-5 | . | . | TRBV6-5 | CATGLNQPQHF | TGTGCCACGGGACTAAATCAGCCCCAGCATTTT
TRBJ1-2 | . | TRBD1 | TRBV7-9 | CASSLGQGSYTF | TGTGCCAGCAGTTTGGGACAGGGGAGCTACACCTTC
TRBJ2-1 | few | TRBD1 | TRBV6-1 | CASSDGQGGTYNEQFF | TGTGCCAGCAGTGACGGACAGGGGGGAACCTACAATGAGCAGTTCTTC
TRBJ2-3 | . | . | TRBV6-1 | CASSIREMGTDTQYF | TGTGCCAGCAGTATACGGGAGATGGGTACAGATACGCAGTATTTT
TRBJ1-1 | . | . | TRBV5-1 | CASSLDYGGAEAFF | TGCGCCAGCAGCTTGGATTACGGCGGCGCTGAAGCTTTCTTT
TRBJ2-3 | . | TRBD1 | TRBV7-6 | CASSKGQGVGTDTQYF | TGTGCCAGCAGCAAGGGACAGGGAGTGGGCACAGATACGCAGTATTTT
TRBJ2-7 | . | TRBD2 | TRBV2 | CASRPGLAGGFTYEQYF | TGTGCCAGCAGGCCGGGACTAGCGGGAGGGTTCACCTACGAGCAGTACTTC